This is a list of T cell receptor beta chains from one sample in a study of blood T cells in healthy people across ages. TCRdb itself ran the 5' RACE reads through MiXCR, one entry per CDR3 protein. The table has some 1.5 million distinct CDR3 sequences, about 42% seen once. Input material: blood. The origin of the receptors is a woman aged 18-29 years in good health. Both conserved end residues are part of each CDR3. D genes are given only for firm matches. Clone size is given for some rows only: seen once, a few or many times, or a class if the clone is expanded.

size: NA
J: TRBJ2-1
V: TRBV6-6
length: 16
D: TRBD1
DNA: TGTGCCACTAACGCCCGTAACAGGGGTTCCTACAATGAGCAGTTCTTC
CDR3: CATNARNRGSYNEQFF

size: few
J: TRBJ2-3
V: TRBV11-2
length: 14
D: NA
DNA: TGTGCCAGCAGCTTATATGCCGGGGACGATACGCAGTATTTT
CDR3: CASSLYAGDDTQYF

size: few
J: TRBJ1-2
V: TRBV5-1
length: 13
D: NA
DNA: TGCGCCAGCAGCGTGGTGGAAGACTATGGCTACACCTTC
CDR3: CASSVVEDYGYTF

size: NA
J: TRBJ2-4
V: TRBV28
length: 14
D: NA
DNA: TGTGCCAGCAGTTTGGGGTATGGCAAAAACATTCAGTACTTC
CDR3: CASSLGYGKNIQYF

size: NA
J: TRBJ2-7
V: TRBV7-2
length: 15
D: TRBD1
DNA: TGTGCCAGCAGCTTAGTGATAGGGGGCTCTTGGGAGCAGTACTTC
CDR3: CASSLVIGGSWEQYF

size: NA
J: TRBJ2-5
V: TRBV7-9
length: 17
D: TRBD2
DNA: TGTGCCAGCAGCTTAGCGAGGTGGACTAGCTCCCAAGAGACCCAGTACTTC
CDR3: CASSLARWTSSQETQYF

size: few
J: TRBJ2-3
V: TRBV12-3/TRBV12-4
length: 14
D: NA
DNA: TGTGCCAGCAGGCAAGATGTCAGCCCAGATACGCAGTATTTT
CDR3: CASRQDVSPDTQYF

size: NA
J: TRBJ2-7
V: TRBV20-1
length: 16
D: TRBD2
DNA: TGCAGTGCTAGAGACCGGACTAGCGGGAGCTCCTACGAGCAGTACTTC
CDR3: CSARDRTSGSSYEQYF

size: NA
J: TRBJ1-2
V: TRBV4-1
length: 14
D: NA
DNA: TGCGCCAGCAGCCAAGAGGCCTTAAACTATGGCTACACCTTC
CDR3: CASSQEALNYGYTF

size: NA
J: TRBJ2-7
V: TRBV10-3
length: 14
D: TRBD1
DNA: TGTGCCATCAGTGAAGGGACAGAAGCCTACGAGCAGTACTTC
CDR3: CAISEGTEAYEQYF

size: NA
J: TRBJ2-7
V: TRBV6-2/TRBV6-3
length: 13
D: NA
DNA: TGTGCCAGCGAAAGGGGGAACTACAATGAGCAGTACTTC
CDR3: CASERGNYNEQYF

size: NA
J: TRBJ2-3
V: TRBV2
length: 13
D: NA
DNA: TGTGCCAGCATTTCCGTGACTAGACGAACGCAGTATTTT
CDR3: CASISVTRRTQYF

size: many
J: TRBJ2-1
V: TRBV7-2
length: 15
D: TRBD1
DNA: TGTGCCAGCAATCCCGGGACAGGGGCCTACAATGAGCAGTTCTTC
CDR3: CASNPGTGAYNEQFF

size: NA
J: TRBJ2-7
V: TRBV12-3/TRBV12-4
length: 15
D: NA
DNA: TGTGCCAGCAGTTTGGGGGACGGATTCTCCTACGAGCAGTACTTC
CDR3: CASSLGDGFSYEQYF

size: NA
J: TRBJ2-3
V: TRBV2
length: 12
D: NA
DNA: TGTGCCAGTGCTAGTATCACAGATACGCAGTATTTT
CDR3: CASASITDTQYF

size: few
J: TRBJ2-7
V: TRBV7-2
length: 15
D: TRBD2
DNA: TGTGCCAGCAGTTCGAGCGGGGGGGCGTACAATGAGCAGTACTTC
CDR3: CASSSSGGAYNEQYF

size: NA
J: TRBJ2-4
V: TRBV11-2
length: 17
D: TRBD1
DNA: TGTGCCAGCAGCTCGACAGGGCAGAGATTCGGCAAAAACATTCAGTACTTC
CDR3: CASSSTGQRFGKNIQYF

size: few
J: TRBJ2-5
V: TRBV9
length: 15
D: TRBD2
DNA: TGTGCCAGCAGCACAAGGACTAGCGGGAGGGAGACCCAGTACTTC
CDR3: CASSTRTSGRETQYF

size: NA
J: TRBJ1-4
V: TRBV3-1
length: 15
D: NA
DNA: TGTGCCAGCAGGGAATCGTATCCGACTAATGAAAAACTGTTTTTT
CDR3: CASRESYPTNEKLFF

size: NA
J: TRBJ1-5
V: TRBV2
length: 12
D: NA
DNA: TGTGCCAGCAGCATGGACAGCCCGGCCCAGCATTTT
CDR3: CASSMDSPAQHF

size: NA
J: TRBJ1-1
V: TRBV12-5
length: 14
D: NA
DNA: TGTGCTAGTGCCAAGGACGGGTTTCATCAGATCGCTTTCTTT
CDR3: CASAKDGFHQIAFF

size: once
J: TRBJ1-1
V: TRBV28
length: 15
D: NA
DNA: TGTGCCAGCAGTTTTTCAGGGATTCTCACCGCTGAAGCTTTCTTT
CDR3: CASSFSGILTAEAFF

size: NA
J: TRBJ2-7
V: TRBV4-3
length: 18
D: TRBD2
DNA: TGCGCCAGCAGCCAAGATAGGGGACTAGCGGGATACTCCTACGAGCAGTACTTC
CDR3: CASSQDRGLAGYSYEQYF

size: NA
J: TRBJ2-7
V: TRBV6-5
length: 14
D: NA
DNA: TGTGCCAGCAGTTTCACCAGGGGTACCTACGGGCAGTACTTC
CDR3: CASSFTRGTYGQYF

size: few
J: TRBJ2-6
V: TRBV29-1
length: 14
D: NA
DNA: TGCAGCGTTGAAAAGGACTCTGGGGCCAACGTCCTGACTTTC
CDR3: CSVEKDSGANVLTF

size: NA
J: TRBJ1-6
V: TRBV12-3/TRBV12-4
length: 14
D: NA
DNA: TGTGCCAGCAGTTTGCTGCACTTTAATTCACCCCTCCACTTT
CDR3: CASSLLHFNSPLHF

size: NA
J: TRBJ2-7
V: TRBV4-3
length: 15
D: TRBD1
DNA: TGCGCCAGCAGCGCTTCGACAGGGGGCCTATACGGGCAGTACTTC
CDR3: CASSASTGGLYGQYF

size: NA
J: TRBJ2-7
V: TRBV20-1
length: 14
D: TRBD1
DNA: TGCAGTGCTACCCGGGACAGGGACTCCTCCGAGCAGTACTTC
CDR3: CSATRDRDSSEQYF

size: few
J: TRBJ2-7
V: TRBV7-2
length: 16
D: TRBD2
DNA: TGTGCCAGCAGCCTGGGACTAGCGGGAGGGAGGAACGAGCAGTACTTC
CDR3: CASSLGLAGGRNEQYF

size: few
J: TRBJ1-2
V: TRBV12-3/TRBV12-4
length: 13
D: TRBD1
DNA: TGTGCCAGCAGTAGACAGGGTCTAGAGGGCTACACCTTC
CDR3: CASSRQGLEGYTF

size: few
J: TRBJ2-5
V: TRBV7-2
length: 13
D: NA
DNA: TGTGCCAGCAGCTTAGGGACCCCCCTGGAGCAGTACTTC
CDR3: CASSLGTPLEQYF

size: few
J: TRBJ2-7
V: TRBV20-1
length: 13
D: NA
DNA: TGCAGTGCTAGAGCGAGTAGCGGCTACGAGCAGTACTTC
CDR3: CSARASSGYEQYF

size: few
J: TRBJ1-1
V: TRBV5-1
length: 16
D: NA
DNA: TGCGCCAGCAGCTTCCCCTACGTAGGGGGTAGCACTGAAGCTTTCTTT
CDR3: CASSFPYVGGSTEAFF

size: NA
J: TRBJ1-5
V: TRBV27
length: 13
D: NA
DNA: TGTGCCAGCGCAGGGGCTAGCAATCAGCCCCAGCATTTT
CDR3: CASAGASNQPQHF